This is a list of T cell receptor beta chains from one sample in a study of T cell responses to AZD1222 COVID-19 vaccine. Generated by immunoSEQ multiplex PCR, the TCRdb table keeps only in-frame clones and is missing some. The data show roughly 150,000 clones, roughly 90% seen once. This specimen consisted of peripheral blood, obtained on day 0 of AZD1222 vaccination. Every receptor here comes from an adult in good health. Each CDR3 is given with its conserved first and last residue. D genes are given only for firm matches.

J | D | length | V | CDR3 | DNA
TRBJ1-3 | . | 14 | TRBV19 | CASTLAGTGNTIYF | TGTGCCAGTACCCTCGCGGGGACCGGAAACACCATATATTTT
TRBJ1-5 | . | 13 | TRBV6-5 | CASSYSAYQPQHF | TGTGCCAGCAGTTACAGCGCGTATCAGCCCCAGCATTTT
TRBJ1-3 | . | 15 | TRBV18 | CASSPIEDGGNTIYF | TGTGCCAGCTCACCCATAGAGGACGGGGGAAACACCATATATTTT
TRBJ2-3 | . | 14 | TRBV11-1 | CASSLGLNLDTQYF | TGTGCCAGCAGCTTGGGGCTAAACTTGGATACGCAGTATTTT
TRBJ2-1 | TRBD2 | 16 | TRBV11-3 | CASSPAGTSGNNEQFF | TGTGCCAGCAGCCCTGCCGGGACTAGCGGTAACAATGAGCAGTTCTTC
TRBJ2-7 | TRBD1 | 17 | TRBV5-1 | CASSLATLGQDTYEQYF | TGCGCCAGCAGCTTGGCCACATTGGGACAGGACACATACGAGCAGTACTTC
TRBJ2-1 | TRBD2 | 15 | TRBV3-1/TRBV3-2 | CASSQTSGLYNEQFF | TGTGCCAGCAGCCAAACTAGCGGGCTCTACAATGAGCAGTTCTTC
TRBJ2-7 | . | 10 | TRBV20-1 | CSALPHEQYF | TGCAGTGCCCTGCCCCACGAGCAGTACTTC
TRBJ1-2 | . | 15 | TRBV6-5 | CASSYPTGANYGYTF | TGTGCCAGCAGTTACCCGACAGGTGCAAACTATGGCTACACCTTC
TRBJ1-1 | . | 12 | TRBV11-2 | CASSLVAAEAFF | TGTGCCAGCAGCTTAGTAGCGGCTGAAGCTTTCTTT
TRBJ1-4 | TRBD1 | 15 | TRBV2 | CASSKPGQGNEKLFF | TGTGCCAGCAGTAAACCGGGACAGGGGAATGAAAAACTGTTTTTT
TRBJ1-2 | TRBD1 | 13 | TRBV24-1 | CATSDRDRGGYTF | TGTGCCACCAGTGATCGGGACAGGGGTGGCTACACCTTC
TRBJ1-5 | . | 15 | TRBV7-2 | CASSRAGTTNQPQHF | TGTGCCAGCAGCCGCGCAGGGACGACGAATCAGCCCCAGCATTTT
TRBJ2-1 | . | 14 | TRBV27 | CASSSYYYYNEQFF | TGTGCCAGCAGTTCGTATTATTATTACAATGAGCAGTTCTTC
TRBJ2-1 | TRBD1 | 13 | TRBV27 | CASSWDRYNEQFF | TGTGCCAGCAGTTGGGACAGATACAATGAGCAGTTCTTC